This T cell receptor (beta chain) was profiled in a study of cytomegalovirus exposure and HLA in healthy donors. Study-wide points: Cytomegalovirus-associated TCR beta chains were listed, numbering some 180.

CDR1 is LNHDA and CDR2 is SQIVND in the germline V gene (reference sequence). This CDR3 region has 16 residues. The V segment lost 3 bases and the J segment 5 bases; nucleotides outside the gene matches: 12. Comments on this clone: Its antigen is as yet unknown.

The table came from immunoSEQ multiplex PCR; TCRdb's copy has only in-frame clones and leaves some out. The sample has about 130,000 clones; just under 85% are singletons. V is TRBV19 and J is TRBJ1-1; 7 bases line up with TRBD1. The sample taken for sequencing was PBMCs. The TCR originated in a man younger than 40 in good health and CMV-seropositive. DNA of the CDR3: TGTGCCAGTAGTATCTCACAGGGGTTCGGGGGAACTGAAGCTTTCTTT. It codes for CASSISQGFGGTEAFF.